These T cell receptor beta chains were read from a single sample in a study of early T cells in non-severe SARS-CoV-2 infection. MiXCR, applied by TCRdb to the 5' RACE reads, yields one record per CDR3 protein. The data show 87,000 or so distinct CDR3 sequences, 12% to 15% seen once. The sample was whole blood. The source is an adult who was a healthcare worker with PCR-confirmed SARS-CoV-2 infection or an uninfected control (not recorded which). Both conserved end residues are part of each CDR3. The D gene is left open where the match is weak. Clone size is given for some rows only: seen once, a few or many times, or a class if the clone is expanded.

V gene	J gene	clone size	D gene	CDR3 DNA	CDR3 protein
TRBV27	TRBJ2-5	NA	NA	TGTGCCAGCAGTATATTGGGGGCCGGGCAAGAGACCCAGTACTTC	CASSILGAGQETQYF
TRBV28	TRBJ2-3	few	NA	TGTGCCAGCAGCAGATATACGCAGTATTTT	CASSRYTQYF
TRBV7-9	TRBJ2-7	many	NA	TGTGCCAGCAGCTTAGGTCAGCTCGAGCAGTACTTC	CASSLGQLEQYF
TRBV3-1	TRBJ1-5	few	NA	TGTGCCAGCAGCCAGATTAGCAGAAATCAGCCCCAGCATTTT	CASSQISRNQPQHF
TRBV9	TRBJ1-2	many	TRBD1	TGTGCCAGCAGCGCTTGGACAGGGAGCGATGGCTACACCTTC	CASSAWTGSDGYTF
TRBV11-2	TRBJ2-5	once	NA	TGTGCCAGCAGCTACCCCCCGGAGACCCAGTACTTC	CASSYPPETQYF
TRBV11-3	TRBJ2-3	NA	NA	TGTGCCAGCAGCTTAGGAATCTCGACAGGCCGTACGGGAGATACGCAGTATTTT	CASSLGISTGRTGDTQYF
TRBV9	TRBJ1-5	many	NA	TGTGCCAGCAGCTCCGGACAGACTAATCAGCCCCAGCATTTT	CASSSGQTNQPQHF
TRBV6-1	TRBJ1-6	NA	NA	TGTGCCAGCTCCCTGATGGTGTGGAATTCACCCCTCAACTTT	CASSLMVWNSPLNF
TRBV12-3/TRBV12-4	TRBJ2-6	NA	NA	TGTGCCAGCAGTTCGGCGGACTCTGGGGCCAACGTCCTGACTTTC	CASSSADSGANVLTF
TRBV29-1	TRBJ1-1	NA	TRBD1	TGCAGCGGGGGACAGGGGAACACTGAAGCTTTCTTT	CSGGQGNTEAFF
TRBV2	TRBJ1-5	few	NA	TGTGCCAGCAGTGGGTTAAGACAAGGCAATCAGCCCCAGCATTTT	CASSGLRQGNQPQHF
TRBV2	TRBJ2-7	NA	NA	TGTGCCAGCACCCCCCAGACTAACTCCTACGAGCAGTACTTC	CASTPQTNSYEQYF
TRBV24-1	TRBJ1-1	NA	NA	TGTGCCACCAGTGAATCCATGAACACTGAAGCTTTCTTT	CATSESMNTEAFF
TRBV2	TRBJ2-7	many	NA	TGTGCCAGCAGTGAAGACTCCAACGAGCAGTACTTC	CASSEDSNEQYF
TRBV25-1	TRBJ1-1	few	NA	TGTGCCAGCAGTGAATCGGGGGAGGGTAGGACTGAAGCTTTCTTT	CASSESGEGRTEAFF
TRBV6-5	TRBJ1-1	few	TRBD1	TGTGCCAGCAGTTTGGGACAGTCCCCGAGAACTGAAGCTTTCTTT	CASSLGQSPRTEAFF
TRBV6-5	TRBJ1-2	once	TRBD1	TGTGCCAGCAGTTACGAAGGGACAGGCTATGGCTACACCTTC	CASSYEGTGYGYTF
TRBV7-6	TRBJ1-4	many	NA	TGTGCCAGCAGTTCCGGCTTCGAAAAACTGTTTTTT	CASSSGFEKLFF
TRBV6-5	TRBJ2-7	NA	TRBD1	TGTGCCAGCAGCCGGGGACAGTACGAGCAGTACTTC	CASSRGQYEQYF
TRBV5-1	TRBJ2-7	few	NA	TGCGCCAGCAGCTTGGTACCTCCCGCCTACGAGCAGTACTTC	CASSLVPPAYEQYF
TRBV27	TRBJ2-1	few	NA	TGTGCCAGCAGTCCCCGACAGCCAAATGAGCAGTTCTTC	CASSPRQPNEQFF